The T cell receptor (beta chain) described here comes from a study of CD8 T cells in ankylosing spondylitis. Whole-study findings and limits: The study looked at matched synovial fluid samples from ankylosing spondylitis patients. Disease-linked clones were reported to be significantly enriched there. Blood from ankylosing spondylitis patients appeared to carry a characteristic roughly 8-variant TCR beta motif.

Germline V gives CDR1 SGHVS, CDR2 FQNEAQ. CDR3 length: 17 residues. V was pared by 5 bases and J by 4 bases, with 11 bases of the junction left unmatched. In TCRdb, the 5' RACE reads were re-called with MiXCR into one record per CDR3 protein. The repertoire has roughly 190,000 distinct CDR3 sequences, roughly 13% of them found once; the top ten carry 16%. A word on this clonotype: The antigen remains undetermined.

Sequenced: blood, either unsorted or a sorted T cell fraction (not recorded which). The V call is TRBV7-8, the J call TRBJ2-1, with 10 positions matching TRBD2. The origin of this receptor is a male donor with ankylosing spondylitis or in good health (not recorded which). CDR3 residues: CASSPSPSGSTYNEQFF. The CDR3 DNA reads TGTGCCAGCAGCCCTAGTCCTAGCGGGAGTACTTACAATGAGCAGTTCTTC.